This T cell receptor (beta chain) was sequenced for a study of long-term antiretroviral therapy in people with HIV. Study summary: The study's earliest collections predate the 2015 immediate-ART recommendation by about a decade. Regarding the study as a whole: Narrower CDR3 length ranges marked HIV repertoires relative to controls. Clones showing expansion before ART dominated the repertoire at all time points. Missing from the dataset were any data on ART adherence, viral resistance or therapy changes.

A remark on this clone: Its antigen is as yet unknown.

Running of the v3.0 immunoSEQ assay took place at survey level. The protocol was immunoSEQ multiplex PCR, while the TCRdb copy is restricted to in-frame clones and leaves out a portion. The repertoire has approximately 21,000 clones, over 70% of them found once; the top ten carry 5%. The sequence derives from a man aged 45-60 years with HIV. The material was unsorted PBMCs, obtained 0.3 years after starting antiretroviral therapy.

CDR3 region: CASTPLGTSGTYEQYF. Here the CDR3 DNA reads TGTGCCAGCACCCCCCTAGGGACTAGCGGTACCTACGAGCAGTACTTC. V is TRBV27 and J is TRBJ2-7; 11 nucleotides agree with TRBD2. The CDR3 is made up of 16 amino acids. Germline V lookup: CDR1 MNHEY, CDR2 SMNVEV (reference sequence). V lost 7 bases and J lost 2; bases outside the gene matches: 10.